This is a list of T cell receptor beta chains from one sample in a study of blood T cells in healthy people across ages. TCRdb itself ran the 5' RACE reads through MiXCR, one entry per CDR3 protein. The sample yields hundreds of thousands of distinct CDR3 sequences, roughly 64% seen once. Input material: blood. These receptors all stem from a man aged 25 to 45 in good health. The CDR3 runs from the conserved cysteine through the conserved F or W. The order of the fields is clone size, J gene, D gene, V gene, CDR3 protein, CDR3 DNA. A D gene is named only where the DNA matches it firmly. A clone size is listed for some rows: how often the clone was seen (once, few, many), or a class if it is expanded.

few | TRBJ1-4 | . | TRBV7-9 | CASSPRQATNEKLFF | TGTGCCAGCAGCCCGCGACAGGCAACTAATGAAAAACTGTTTTTT
. | TRBJ2-4 | TRBD1 | TRBV30 | CAWNPGQWVEQYF | TGTGCCTGGAATCCGGGACAGTGGGTTGAGCAGTACTTC
. | TRBJ1-1 | . | TRBV29-1 | CSVNIGQLTEAFF | TGCAGCGTTAACATAGGACAGCTAACTGAAGCTTTCTTT
. | TRBJ2-5 | . | TRBV14 | CASSLLDTGPHQETQYF | TGTGCCAGCAGCCTACTCGACACGGGACCCCACCAAGAGACCCAGTACTTC
. | TRBJ1-1 | . | TRBV28 | CASSFRGEIEAFF | TGTGCCAGCAGTTTCCGGGGGGAGATTGAAGCTTTCTTT
. | TRBJ2-7 | . | TRBV7-2 | CASSFGTGDGEQYF | TGTGCCAGCAGCTTTGGGACTGGGGACGGGGAGCAGTACTTC
. | TRBJ1-4 | . | TRBV20-1 | CSAAAGVGGELFF | TGCAGTGCCGCGGCAGGGGTGGGAGGAGAACTGTTTTTT
. | TRBJ2-3 | . | TRBV4-3 | CASSQGSHWTDTQYF | TGCGCCAGCAGCCAAGGGAGTCACTGGACAGATACGCAGTATTTT
few | TRBJ2-5 | . | TRBV25-1 | CASRDSGPETQYF | TGTGCCAGCCGAGACTCCGGACCAGAGACCCAGTACTTC
. | TRBJ1-5 | . | TRBV3-1 | CASSQSSQPQHF | TGTGCCAGCAGCCAATCGAGTCAGCCCCAGCATTTT
. | TRBJ2-5 | . | TRBV29-1 | CSVEDQGRATQYF | TGCAGCGTTGAAGACCAGGGGCGTGCGACCCAGTACTTC
. | TRBJ2-2 | . | TRBV4-3 | CASSQERSRTGELFF | TGCGCCAGCAGCCAAGAGAGGAGTCGAACCGGGGAGCTGTTTTTT
. | TRBJ1-2 | . | TRBV12-3/TRBV12-4 | CASSTGAKGYTF | TGTGCCAGCAGCACGGGGGCGAAGGGCTACACCTTC
many | TRBJ2-7 | TRBD2 | TRBV27 | CASSPGTIPYEQYF | TGTGCCAGCAGTCCCGGGACTATCCCCTACGAGCAGTACTTC
. | TRBJ2-1 | . | TRBV2 | CATLDPQKNNEQFF | TGTGCCACTTTGGACCCACAGAAAAACAATGAGCAGTTCTTC
. | TRBJ2-3 | . | TRBV10-2 | CASSAAGTDTQYF | TGCGCCAGCAGTGCCGCCGGCACAGATACGCAGTATTTT
. | TRBJ2-7 | . | TRBV6-2/TRBV6-3 | CASSWYEQYF | TGTGCCAGCAGTTGGTACGAGCAGTACTTC
once | TRBJ1-5 | . | TRBV10-1 | CGEGQARGNQPQHF | TGCGGCGAGGGCCAGGCCAGGGGAAATCAGCCCCAGCATTTT
. | TRBJ2-4 | TRBD1 | TRBV5-1 | CASSITGGGDIQYF | TGCGCCAGCAGTATAACAGGGGGAGGTGACATTCAGTACTTC
. | TRBJ2-1 | . | TRBV12-5 | CASAQQGGEQFF | TGTGCTAGTGCCCAACAGGGAGGTGAGCAGTTCTTC
. | TRBJ2-3 | . | TRBV18 | CASSPPGLTYTQYF | TGTGCCAGCTCACCACCTGGACTTACCTATACGCAGTATTTT
. | TRBJ2-7 | . | TRBV7-9 | CASSPRDNFYNEQYF | TGTGCCAGCAGTCCCCGGGACAACTTCTACAATGAGCAGTACTTC
. | TRBJ2-3 | TRBD1 | TRBV7-2 | CASSRQGLTDTQYF | TGTGCCAGCAGCCGACAGGGGTTAACAGATACGCAGTATTTT
. | TRBJ2-7 | . | TRBV7-8 | CASSSIPYVWEQAVFYEQYF | TGTGCCAGCAGCTCGATTCCGTATGTATGGGAACAGGCGGTGTTTTACGAGCAGTACTTC
many | TRBJ1-1 | . | TRBV21-1 | CASSKKGDTEAFF | TGTGCCAGCAGCAAAAAGGGGGACACTGAAGCTTTCTTT
. | TRBJ1-1 | . | TRBV18 | CASSPISRNTEAFF | TGTGCCAGCTCACCAATATCGAGGAACACTGAAGCTTTCTTT
. | TRBJ1-2 | . | TRBV6-1 | CASSEAEIPRDYGYTF | TGTGCCAGCAGTGAAGCGGAGATACCCAGGGACTATGGCTACACCTTC
. | TRBJ2-3 | . | TRBV20-1 | CSARAPPLGPALDTQYF | TGCAGTGCTAGAGCCCCCCCGTTGGGCCCGGCATTGGATACGCAGTATTTT
few | TRBJ2-5 | . | TRBV29-1 | CSVDSETGDQYF | TGCAGCGTTGATTCAGAGACGGGGGACCAGTACTTC
. | TRBJ2-3 | . | TRBV21-1 | CASSNHSMGDTDTQYF | TGTGCCAGCAGCAACCACAGTATGGGGGACACAGATACGCAGTATTTT
few | TRBJ2-7 | TRBD1 | TRBV20-1 | CSAIGAGGNEQYF | TGCAGTGCTATCGGAGCAGGGGGAAACGAGCAGTACTTC
few | TRBJ2-4 | TRBD1 | TRBV7-9 | CASSLWSGQALAKNIQYF | TGTGCCAGCAGCTTATGGTCGGGACAGGCTCTAGCCAAAAACATTCAGTACTTC
many | TRBJ2-7 | TRBD2 | TRBV9 | CASSRGSTGEQYF | TGTGCCTCCAGCCGCGGGAGCACGGGCGAGCAGTACTTC
. | TRBJ2-7 | . | TRBV7-2 | CASSPRVSALYEQYF | TGTGCCAGCAGCCCTAGGGTCTCCGCCCTCTACGAGCAGTACTTC
. | TRBJ2-5 | TRBD1 | TRBV6-2/TRBV6-3 | CASSSPGQGTETQYF | TGTGCCAGCAGTTCGCCGGGACAGGGGACAGAGACCCAGTACTTC
. | TRBJ2-5 | . | TRBV7-2 | CASSFGLTEETQYF | TGTGCCAGCAGCTTCGGGCTGACCGAAGAGACCCAGTACTTC
. | TRBJ2-7 | . | TRBV7-2 | CASSPAVNSYEQYF | TGTGCCAGCAGTCCGGCCGTCAATTCCTACGAGCAGTACTTC
. | TRBJ1-2 | . | TRBV7-8 | CASSLELPGSNYGYTF | TGTGCCAGCAGCTTGGAACTTCCAGGGTCTAACTATGGCTACACCTTC
. | TRBJ2-6 | TRBD2 | TRBV4-1 | CASSHLGLAEISGANVLTF | TGCGCCAGCAGCCATTTAGGACTAGCGGAAATCTCTGGGGCCAACGTCCTGACTTTC